This TCR beta chain was identified in a study of molecular identifiers for immune sequencing clone quantification. The CDR3 is 15 amino acids. V was pared by 4 bases and J by 4 bases, with 14 bases between. Germline assignment: CDR1 LGHNA and CDR2 YNFKEQ. In TCRdb, the PCR reads were re-called with MiXCR into one record per CDR3 protein. The sample shows 45,000 to 55,000 distinct CDR3 sequences, approximately 34% of them seen only once. This chain uses TRBV4-2 with TRBJ1-5; no reliable D call. The clonotype comes from a human donor in good health. Some libraries in this study had Jurkat cell RNA spiked in. Specimen: naive CD8+ T cells from blood, with Jurkat cell RNA spiked in. The subset denotes: FACS-sorted CD8+CD4-CCR7+CD45RA+ naive T cells. The CDR3 DNA reads as TGTGCCAGCAGCCCCGAGCCCGGACCTAATCAGCCCCAGCATTTT. Residues: CASSPEPGPNQPQHF.